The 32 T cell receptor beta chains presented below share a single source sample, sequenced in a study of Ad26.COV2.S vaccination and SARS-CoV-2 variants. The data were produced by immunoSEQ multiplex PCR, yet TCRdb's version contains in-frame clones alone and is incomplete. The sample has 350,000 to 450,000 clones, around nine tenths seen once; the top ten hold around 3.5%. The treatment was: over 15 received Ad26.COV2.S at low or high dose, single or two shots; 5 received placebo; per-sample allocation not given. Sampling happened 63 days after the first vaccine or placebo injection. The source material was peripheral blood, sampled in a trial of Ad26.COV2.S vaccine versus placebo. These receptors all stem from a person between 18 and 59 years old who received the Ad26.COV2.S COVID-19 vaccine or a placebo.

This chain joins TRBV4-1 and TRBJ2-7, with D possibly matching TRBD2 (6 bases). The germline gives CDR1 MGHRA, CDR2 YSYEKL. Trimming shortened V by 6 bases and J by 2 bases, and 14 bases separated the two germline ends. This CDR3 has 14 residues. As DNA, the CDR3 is TGCGCCAGCAGTTGGGACTTGGGGCCCTACGAGCAGTACTTC. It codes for CASSWDLGPYEQYF.

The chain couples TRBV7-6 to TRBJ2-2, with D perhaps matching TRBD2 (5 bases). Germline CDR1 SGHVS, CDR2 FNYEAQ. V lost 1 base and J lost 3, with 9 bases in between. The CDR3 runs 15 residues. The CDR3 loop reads CASSLVGLYTGELFF. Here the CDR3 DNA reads TGTGCCAGCAGCTTAGTAGGACTCTACACCGGGGAGCTGTTTTTT. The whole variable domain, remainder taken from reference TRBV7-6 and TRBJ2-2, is GAGVSQSPRYKVTKRGQDVALRCDPISGHVSLYWYRQALGQGPEFLTYFNYEAQQDKSGLPNDRFSAERPEGSISTLTIQRTEQRDSAMYRCASSLVGLYTGELFFGEGSRLTVL.

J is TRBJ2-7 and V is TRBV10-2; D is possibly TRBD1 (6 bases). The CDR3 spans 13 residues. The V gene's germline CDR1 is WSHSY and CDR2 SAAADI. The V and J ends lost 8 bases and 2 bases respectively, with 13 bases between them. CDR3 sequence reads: CASEGRGTYEQYF. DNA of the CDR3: TGCGCCAGCGAGGGCAGGGGCACCTACGAGCAGTACTTC.

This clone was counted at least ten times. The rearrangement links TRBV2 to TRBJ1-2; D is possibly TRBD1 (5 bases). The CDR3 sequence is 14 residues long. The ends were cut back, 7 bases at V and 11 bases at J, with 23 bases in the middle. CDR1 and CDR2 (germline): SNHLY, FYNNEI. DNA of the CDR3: TGTGCCAGCAAAAAGGACGCGGGGGTCGTTGGTTACACCTTC. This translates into CASKKDAGVVGYTF.

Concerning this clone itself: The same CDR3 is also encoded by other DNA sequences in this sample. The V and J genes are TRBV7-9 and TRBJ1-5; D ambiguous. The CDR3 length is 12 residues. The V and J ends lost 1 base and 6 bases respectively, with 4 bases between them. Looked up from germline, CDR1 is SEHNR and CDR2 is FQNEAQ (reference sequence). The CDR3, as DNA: TGTGCCAGCAGCTTAGGATCTCAGCCCCAGCATTTT. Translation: CASSLGSQPQHF.

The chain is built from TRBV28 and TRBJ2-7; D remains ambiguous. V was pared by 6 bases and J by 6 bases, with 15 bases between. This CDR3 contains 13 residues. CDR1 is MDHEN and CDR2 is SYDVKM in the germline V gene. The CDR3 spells CASSLSLSGEQYF. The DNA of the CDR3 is TGTGCCAGCAGCCTCTCCCTCTCTGGCGAGCAGTACTTC.

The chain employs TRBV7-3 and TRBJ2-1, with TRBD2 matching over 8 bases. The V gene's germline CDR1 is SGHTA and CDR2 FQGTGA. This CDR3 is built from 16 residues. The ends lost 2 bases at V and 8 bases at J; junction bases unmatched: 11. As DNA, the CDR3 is TGTGCCAGCAGCTTAGGGGCCCAGCGGGGGCTCTATGAGCAGTTCTTC. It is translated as CASSLGAQRGLYEQFF.

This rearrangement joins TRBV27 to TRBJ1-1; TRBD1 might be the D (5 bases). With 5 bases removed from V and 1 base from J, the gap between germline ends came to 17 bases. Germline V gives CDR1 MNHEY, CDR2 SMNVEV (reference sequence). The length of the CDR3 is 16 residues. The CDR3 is CASSKLGGVRNTEAFF. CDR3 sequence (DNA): TGTGCCAGCAGTAAACTCGGGGGGGTGCGGAACACTGAAGCTTTCTTT.

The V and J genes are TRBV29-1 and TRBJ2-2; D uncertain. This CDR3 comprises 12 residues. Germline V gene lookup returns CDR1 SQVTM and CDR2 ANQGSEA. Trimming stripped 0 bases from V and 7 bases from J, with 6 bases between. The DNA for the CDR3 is TGCAGCGTTGAAGATCTTGTCGGGGAGCTGTTTTTT. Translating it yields CSVEDLVGELFF.

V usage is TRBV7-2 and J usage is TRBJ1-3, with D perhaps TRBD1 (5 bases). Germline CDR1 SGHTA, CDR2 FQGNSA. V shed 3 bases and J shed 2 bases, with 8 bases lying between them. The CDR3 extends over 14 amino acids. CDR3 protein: CASSFQGAGNTIYF. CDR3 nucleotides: TGTGCCAGCAGCTTCCAGGGTGCTGGAAACACCATATATTTT.

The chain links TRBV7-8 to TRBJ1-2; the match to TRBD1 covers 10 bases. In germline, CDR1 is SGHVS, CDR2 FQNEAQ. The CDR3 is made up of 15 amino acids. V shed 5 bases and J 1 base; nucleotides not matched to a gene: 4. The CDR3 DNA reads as TGTGCCAGCAGCCCGGGACAGGGGATTAACTATGGCTACACCTTC. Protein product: CASSPGQGINYGYTF.

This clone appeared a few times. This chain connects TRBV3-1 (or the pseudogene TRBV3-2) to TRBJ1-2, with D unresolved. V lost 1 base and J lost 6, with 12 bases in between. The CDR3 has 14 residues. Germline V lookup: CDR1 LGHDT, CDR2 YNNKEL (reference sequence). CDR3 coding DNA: TGTGCCAGCAGCCAAGCGAACAGCGTGAATGGCTACACCTTC. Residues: CASSQANSVNGYTF.

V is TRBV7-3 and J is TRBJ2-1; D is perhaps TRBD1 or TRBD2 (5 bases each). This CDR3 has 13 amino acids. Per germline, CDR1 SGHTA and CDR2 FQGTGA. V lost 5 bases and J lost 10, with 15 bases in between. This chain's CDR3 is CASSQEEGREQFF. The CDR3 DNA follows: TGTGCCAGCAGCCAAGAAGAGGGGCGCGAGCAGTTCTTC.

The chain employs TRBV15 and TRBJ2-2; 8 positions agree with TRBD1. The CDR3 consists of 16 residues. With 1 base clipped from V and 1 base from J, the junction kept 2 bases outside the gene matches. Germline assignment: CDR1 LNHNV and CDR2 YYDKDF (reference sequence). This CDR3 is CATSRGGQVNTGELFF. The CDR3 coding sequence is TGTGCCACCAGCAGAGGGGGACAGGTGAACACCGGGGAGCTGTTTTTT.

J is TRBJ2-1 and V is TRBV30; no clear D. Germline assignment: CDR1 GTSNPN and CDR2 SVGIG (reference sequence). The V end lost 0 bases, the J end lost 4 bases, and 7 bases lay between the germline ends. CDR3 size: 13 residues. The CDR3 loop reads CAWSVMTYNEQFF. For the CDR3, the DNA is TGTGCCTGGAGTGTAATGACGTACAATGAGCAGTTCTTC.

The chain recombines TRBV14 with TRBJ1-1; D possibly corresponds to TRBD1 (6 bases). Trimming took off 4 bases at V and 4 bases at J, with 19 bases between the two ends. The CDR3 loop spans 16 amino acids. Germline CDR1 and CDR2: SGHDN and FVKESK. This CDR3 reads CASSPTGLRRITEAFF. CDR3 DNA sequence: TGTGCCAGCAGCCCTACAGGGTTGAGGCGTATCACTGAAGCTTTCTTT.

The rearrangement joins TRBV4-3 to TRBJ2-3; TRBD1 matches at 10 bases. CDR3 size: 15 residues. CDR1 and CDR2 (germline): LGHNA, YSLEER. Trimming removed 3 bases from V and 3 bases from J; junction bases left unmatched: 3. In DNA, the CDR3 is TGCGCCAGCAGCCAGGACAGGGGGTTTACAGATACGCAGTATTTT. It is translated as CASSQDRGFTDTQYF.

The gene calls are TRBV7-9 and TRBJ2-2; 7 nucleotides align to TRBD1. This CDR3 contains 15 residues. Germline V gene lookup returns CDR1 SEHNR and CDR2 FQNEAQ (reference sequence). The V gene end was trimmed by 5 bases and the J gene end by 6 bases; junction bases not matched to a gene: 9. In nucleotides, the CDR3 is TGTGCCAGCAGCCGACAGGGATTATCGGCCGGGGAGCTGTTTTTT. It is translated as CASSRQGLSAGELFF. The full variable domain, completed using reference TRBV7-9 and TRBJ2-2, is DTGVSQNPRHKITKRGQNVTFRCDPISEHNRLYWYRQTLGQGPEFLTYFQNEAQLEKSRLLSDRFSAERPKGSFSTLEIQRTEQGDSAMYLCASSRQGLSAGELFFGEGSRLTVL.

CDR3 nucleotides: TGTGCCAGCAGACCCGACAGGGGGACCTACAATGAGCAGTTCTTC. Translating gives CASRPDRGTYNEQFF. The rearrangement links TRBV5-4 to TRBJ2-1; 9 bases fit TRBD1. Germline CDR1 and CDR2: SGHNT and YYREEE (reference sequence). J gave up 2 bases and V 5 bases, and 5 bases lay outside the gene matches. The CDR3 totals 15 residues.

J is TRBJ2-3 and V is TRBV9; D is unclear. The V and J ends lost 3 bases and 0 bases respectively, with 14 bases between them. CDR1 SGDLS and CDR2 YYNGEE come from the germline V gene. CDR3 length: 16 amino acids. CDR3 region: CASSARLSVSTDTQYF. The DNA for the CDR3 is TGTGCCAGCAGCGCCCGACTTTCCGTTAGCACAGATACGCAGTATTTT.

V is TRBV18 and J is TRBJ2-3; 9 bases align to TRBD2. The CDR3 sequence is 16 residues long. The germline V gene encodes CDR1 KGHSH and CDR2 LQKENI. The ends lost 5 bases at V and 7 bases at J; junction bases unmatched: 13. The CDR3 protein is CASSSQRGASFHTQYF. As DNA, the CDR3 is TGTGCCAGCTCATCCCAGCGGGGGGCTTCGTTTCATACGCAGTATTTT.

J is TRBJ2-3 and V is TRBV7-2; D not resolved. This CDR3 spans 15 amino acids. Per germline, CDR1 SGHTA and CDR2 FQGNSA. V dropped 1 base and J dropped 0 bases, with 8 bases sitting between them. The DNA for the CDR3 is TGTGCCAGCAGCTTAGTCTGGCGGAGCACAGATACGCAGTATTTT. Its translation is CASSLVWRSTDTQYF.

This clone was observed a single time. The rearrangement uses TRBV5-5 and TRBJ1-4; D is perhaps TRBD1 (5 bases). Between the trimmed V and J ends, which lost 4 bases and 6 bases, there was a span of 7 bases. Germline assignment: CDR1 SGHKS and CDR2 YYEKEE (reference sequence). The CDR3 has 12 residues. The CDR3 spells CASSATDEKLFF. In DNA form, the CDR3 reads TGTGCCAGCAGCGCGACAGATGAAAAACTGTTTTTT.

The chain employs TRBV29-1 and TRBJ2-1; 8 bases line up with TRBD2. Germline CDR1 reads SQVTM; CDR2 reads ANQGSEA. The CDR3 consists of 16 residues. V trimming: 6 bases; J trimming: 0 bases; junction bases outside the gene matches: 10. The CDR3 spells CSVSRGARSSYNEQFF. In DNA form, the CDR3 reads TGCAGCGTCTCGCGGGGGGCCCGAAGCTCCTACAATGAGCAGTTCTTC.

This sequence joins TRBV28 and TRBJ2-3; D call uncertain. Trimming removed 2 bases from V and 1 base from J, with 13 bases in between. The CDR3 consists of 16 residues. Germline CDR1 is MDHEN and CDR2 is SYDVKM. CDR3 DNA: TGTGCCAGCAGTTTAATCGGTGCGCTTGGCACAGATACGCAGTATTTT. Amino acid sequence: CASSLIGALGTDTQYF.

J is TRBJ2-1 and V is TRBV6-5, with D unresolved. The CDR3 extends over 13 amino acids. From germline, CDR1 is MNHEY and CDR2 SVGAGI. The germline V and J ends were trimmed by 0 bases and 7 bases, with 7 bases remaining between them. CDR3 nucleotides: TGTGCCAGCAGTTACTCGGTGAGGAATGAGCAGTTCTTC. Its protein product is CASSYSVRNEQFF.

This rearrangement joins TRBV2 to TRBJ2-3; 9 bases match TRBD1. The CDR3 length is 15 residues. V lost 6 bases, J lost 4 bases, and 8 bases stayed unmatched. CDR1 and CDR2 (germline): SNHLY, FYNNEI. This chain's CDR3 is CASSDMGQGADTQYF. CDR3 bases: TGTGCCAGCAGCGACATGGGACAGGGAGCAGATACGCAGTATTTT.

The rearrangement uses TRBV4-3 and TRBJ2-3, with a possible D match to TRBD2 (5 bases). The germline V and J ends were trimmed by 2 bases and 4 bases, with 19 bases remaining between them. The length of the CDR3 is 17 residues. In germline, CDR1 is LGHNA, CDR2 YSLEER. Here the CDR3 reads CASSQSFRRKNPDTQYF. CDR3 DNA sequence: TGCGCCAGCAGCCAAAGTTTTAGGAGGAAGAACCCAGATACGCAGTATTTT.

The CDR3 here is CASSFLLAGGHAGELFF. The DNA of the CDR3 is TGTGCCAGCAGCTTTCTCCTAGCGGGGGGGCACGCCGGGGAGCTGTTTTTT. The rearrangement links TRBV5-6 to TRBJ2-2; 12 nucleotides align to TRBD2. V gave up 2 bases and J gave up 6 bases; unmatched junction bases: 8. Germline loops: CDR1 SGHDT, CDR2 YYEEEE. The CDR3 is made up of 17 amino acids.

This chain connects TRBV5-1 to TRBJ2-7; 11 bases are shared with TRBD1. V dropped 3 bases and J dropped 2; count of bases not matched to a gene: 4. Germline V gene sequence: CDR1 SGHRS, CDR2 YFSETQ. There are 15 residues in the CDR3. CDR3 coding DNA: TGCGCCAGCAGCTCGCCGGGACAGGGGGCCTACGAGCAGTACTTC. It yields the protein CASSSPGQGAYEQYF.

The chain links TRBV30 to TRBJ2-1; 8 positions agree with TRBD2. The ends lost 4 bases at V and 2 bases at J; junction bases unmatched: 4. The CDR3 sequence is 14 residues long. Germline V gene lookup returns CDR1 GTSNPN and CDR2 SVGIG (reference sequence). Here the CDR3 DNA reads TGTGCCTGGACGCGGGGGGCCACCTACAATGAGCAGTTCTTC. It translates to CAWTRGATYNEQFF. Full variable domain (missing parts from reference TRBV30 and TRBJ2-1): SQTIHQWPATLVQPVGSPLSLECTVEGTSNPNLYWYRQAAGRGLQLLFYSVGIGQISSEVPQNLSASRPQDRQFILSSKKLLLSDSGFYLCAWTRGATYNEQFFGPGTRLTVL.

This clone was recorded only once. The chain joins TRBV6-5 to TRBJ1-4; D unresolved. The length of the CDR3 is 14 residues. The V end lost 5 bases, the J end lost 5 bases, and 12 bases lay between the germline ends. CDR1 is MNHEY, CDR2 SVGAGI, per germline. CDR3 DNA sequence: TGTGCCAGCAGTCACCAAAGGTCGAATGAAAAACTGTTTTTT. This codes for CASSHQRSNEKLFF.